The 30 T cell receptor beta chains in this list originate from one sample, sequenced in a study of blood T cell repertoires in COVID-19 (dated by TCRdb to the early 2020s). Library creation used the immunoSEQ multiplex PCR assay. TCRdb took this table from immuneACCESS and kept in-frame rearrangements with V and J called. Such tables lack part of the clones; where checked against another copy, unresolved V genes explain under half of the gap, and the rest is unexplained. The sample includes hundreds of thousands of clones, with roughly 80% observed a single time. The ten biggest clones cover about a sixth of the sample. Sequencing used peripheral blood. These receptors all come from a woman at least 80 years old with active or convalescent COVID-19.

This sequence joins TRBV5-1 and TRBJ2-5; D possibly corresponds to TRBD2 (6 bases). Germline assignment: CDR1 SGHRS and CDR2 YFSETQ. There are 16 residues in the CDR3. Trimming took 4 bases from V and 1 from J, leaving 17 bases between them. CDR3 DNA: TGCGCCAGCAGCCCGGTCCCTGGCGGGGCCCAAGAGACCCAGTACTTC. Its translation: CASSPVPGGAQETQYF.

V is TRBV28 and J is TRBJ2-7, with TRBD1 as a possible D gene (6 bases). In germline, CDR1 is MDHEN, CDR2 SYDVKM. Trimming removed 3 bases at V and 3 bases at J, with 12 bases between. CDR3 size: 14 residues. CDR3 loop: CASSFTGTYYEQYF. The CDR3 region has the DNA TGTGCCAGCAGTTTCACCGGGACATACTACGAGCAGTACTTC.

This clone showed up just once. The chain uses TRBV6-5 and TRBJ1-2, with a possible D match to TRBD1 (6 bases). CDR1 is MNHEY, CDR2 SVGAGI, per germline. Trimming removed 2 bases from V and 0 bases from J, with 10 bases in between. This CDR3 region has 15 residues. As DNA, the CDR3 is TGTGCCAGCAGTTACGGGACAAAGTCTAACTATGGCTACACCTTC. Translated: CASSYGTKSNYGYTF.

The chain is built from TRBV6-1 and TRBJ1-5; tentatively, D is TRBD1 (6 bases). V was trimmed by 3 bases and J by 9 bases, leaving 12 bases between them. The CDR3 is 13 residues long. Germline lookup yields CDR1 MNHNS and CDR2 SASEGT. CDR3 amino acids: CASSDRGQGPQHF. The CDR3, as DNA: TGTGCCAGCAGTGACAGGGGCCAAGGGCCCCAGCATTTT.

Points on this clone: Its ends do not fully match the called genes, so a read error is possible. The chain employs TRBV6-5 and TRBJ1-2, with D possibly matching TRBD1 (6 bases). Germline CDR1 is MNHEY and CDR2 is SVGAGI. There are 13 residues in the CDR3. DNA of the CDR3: TGTACCAGCAGTTACACGGACAGACGGGGCTACACCTTC. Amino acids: CTSSYTDRRGYTF.

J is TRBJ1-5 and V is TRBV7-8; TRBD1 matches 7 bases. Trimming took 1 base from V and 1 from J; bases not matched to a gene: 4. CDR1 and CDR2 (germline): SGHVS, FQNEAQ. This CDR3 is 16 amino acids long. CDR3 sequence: CASSLEGTVSNQPQHF. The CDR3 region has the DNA TGTGCCAGCAGCTTAGAAGGGACAGTGAGCAATCAGCCCCAGCATTTT.

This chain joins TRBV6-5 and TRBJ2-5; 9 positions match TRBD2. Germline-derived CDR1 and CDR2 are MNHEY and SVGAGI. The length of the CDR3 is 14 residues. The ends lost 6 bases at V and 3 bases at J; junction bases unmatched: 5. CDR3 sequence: CASRRSGRKETQYF. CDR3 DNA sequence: TGTGCCAGCAGGAGGAGCGGGAGGAAAGAGACCCAGTACTTC.

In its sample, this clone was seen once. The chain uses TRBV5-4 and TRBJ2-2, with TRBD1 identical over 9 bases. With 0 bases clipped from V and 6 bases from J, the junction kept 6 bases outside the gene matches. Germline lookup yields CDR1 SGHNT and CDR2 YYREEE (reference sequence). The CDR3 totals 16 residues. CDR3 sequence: CASSLVGTGLPGELFF. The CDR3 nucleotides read TGTGCCAGCAGCTTGGTAGGGACAGGGTTGCCCGGGGAGCTGTTTTTT.

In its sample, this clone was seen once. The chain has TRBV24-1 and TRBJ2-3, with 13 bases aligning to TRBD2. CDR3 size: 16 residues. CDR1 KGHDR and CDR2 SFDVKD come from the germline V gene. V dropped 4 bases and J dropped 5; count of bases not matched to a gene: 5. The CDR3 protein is CATSEGTSGEKDTQYF. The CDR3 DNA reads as TGTGCCACCAGTGAGGGGACTAGCGGGGAGAAAGATACGCAGTATTTT.

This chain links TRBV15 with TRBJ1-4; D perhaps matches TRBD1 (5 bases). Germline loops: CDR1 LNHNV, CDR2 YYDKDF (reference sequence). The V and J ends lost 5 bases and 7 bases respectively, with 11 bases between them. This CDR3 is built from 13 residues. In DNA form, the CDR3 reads TGTGCCACCAGCCCCCGCGGGGCTGAAAAACTGTTTTTT. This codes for CATSPRGAEKLFF.

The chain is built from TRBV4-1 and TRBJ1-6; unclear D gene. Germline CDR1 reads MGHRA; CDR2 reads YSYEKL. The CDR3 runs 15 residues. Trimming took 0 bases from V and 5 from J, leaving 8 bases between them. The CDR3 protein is CASSQDPSHNSPLHF. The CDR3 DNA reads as TGCGCCAGCAGCCAAGATCCTTCCCATAATTCACCCCTCCACTTT.

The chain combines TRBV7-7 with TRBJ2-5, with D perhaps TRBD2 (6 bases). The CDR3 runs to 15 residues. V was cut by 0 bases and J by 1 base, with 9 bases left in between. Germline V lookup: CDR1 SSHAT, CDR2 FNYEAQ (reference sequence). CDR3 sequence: CASSLAWGVQETQYF. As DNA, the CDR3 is TGTGCCAGCAGCTTAGCTTGGGGGGTCCAAGAGACCCAGTACTTC.

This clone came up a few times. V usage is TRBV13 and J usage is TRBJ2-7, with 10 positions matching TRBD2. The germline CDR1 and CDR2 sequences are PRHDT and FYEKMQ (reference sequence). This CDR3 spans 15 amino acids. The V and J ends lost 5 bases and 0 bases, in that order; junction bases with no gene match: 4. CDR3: CASSLAGVGSYEQYF. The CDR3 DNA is TGTGCCAGCAGCCTAGCGGGAGTTGGCTCCTACGAGCAGTACTTC.

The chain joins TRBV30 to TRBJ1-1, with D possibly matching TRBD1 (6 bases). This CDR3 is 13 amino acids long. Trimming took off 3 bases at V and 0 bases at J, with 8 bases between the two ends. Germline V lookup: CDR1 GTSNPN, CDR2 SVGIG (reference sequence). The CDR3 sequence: CAWRGQMNTEAFF. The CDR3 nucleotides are TGTGCCTGGAGAGGACAGATGAACACTGAAGCTTTCTTT. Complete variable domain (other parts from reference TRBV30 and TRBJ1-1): SQTIHQWPATLVQPVGSPLSLECTVEGTSNPNLYWYRQAAGRGLQLLFYSVGIGQISSEVPQNLSASRPQDRQFILSSKKLLLSDSGFYLCAWRGQMNTEAFFGQGTRLTVV.

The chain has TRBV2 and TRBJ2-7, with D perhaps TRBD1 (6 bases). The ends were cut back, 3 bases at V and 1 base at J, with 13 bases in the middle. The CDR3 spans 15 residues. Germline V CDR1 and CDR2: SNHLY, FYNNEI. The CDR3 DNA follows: TGTGCCAGCAGTGACCTTGCCGGACAGTCCTACGAGCAGTACTTC. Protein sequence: CASSDLAGQSYEQYF.

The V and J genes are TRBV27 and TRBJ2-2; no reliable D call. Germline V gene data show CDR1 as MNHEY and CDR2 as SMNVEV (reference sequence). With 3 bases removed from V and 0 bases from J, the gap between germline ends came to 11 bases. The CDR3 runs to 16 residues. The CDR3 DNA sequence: TGTGCCAGCAGTTTTTCGGGTGTTTCGAACACCGGGGAGCTGTTTTTT. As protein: CASSFSGVSNTGELFF.

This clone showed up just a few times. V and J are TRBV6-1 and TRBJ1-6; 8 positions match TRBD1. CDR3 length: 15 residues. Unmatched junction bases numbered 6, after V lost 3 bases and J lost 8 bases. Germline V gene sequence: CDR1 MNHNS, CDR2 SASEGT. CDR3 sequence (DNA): TGTGCCAGCAGTGAGGACAGGGAGTGGGATTCACCCCTCCACTTT. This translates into CASSEDREWDSPLHF.

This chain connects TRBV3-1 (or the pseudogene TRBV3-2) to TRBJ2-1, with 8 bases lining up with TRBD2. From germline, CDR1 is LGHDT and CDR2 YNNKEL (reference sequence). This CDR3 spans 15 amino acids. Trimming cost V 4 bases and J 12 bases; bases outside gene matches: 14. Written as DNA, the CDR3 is TGTGCCAGCAGCCCCTCCCCGGGAGGGGACCTCGCGCAGTTCTTC. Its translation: CASSPSPGGDLAQFF.

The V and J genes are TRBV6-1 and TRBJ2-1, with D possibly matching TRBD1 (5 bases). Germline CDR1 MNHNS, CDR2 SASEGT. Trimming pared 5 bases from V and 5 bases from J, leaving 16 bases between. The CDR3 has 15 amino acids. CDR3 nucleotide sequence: TGTGCCAGCAGTCCACACAGGCCAGCAAACAATGAGCAGTTCTTC. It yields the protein CASSPHRPANNEQFF.

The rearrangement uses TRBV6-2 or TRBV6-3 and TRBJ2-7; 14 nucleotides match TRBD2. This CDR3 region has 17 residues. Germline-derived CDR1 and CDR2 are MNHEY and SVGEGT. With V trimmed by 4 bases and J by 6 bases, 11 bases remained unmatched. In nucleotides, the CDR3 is TGTGCCAGCAGTTTCATAAGACTAGCGGGAGGGCCTTCCGAGCAGTACTTC. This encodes CASSFIRLAGGPSEQYF.

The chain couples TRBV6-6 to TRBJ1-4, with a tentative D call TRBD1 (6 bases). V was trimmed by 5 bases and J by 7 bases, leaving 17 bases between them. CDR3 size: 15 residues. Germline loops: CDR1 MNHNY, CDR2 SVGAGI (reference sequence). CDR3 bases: TGTGCCAGCAGTCCCACGACGGGGGGCACTGAAAAACTGTTTTTT. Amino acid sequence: CASSPTTGGTEKLFF.

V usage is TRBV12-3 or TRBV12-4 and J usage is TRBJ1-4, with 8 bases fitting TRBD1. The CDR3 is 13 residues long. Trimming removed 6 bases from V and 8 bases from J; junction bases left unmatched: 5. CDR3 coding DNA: TGTGCCAGCAGGGGCCGGACAGGGGAAAAACTGTTTTTT. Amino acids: CASRGRTGEKLFF.

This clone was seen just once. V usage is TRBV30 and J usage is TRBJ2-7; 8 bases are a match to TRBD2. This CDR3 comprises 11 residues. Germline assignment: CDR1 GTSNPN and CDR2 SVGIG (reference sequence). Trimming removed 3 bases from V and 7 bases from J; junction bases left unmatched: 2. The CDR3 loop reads CAWSGRGEQYF. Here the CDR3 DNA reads TGTGCCTGGAGCGGGAGGGGGGAGCAGTACTTC.

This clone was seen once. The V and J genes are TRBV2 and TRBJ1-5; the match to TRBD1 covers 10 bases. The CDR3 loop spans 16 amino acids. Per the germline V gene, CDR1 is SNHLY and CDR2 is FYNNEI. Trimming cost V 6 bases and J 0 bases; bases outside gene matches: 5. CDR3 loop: CASRGDRGYSNQPQHF. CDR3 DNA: TGTGCCAGCAGGGGGGACAGGGGTTATAGCAATCAGCCCCAGCATTTT. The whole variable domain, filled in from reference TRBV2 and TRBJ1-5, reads EPEVTQTPSHQVTQMGQEVILRCVPISNHLYFYWYRQILGQKVEFLVSFYNNEISEKSEIFDDQFSVERPDGSNFTLKIRSTKLEDSAMYFCASRGDRGYSNQPQHFGDGTRLSIL.

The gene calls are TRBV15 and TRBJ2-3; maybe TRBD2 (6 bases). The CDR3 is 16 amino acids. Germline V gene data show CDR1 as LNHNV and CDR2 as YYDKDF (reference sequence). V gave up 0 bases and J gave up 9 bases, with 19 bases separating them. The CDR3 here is CATSRDPGGADRTQYF. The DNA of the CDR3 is TGTGCCACCAGCAGAGATCCAGGAGGGGCCGATAGAACGCAGTATTTT.

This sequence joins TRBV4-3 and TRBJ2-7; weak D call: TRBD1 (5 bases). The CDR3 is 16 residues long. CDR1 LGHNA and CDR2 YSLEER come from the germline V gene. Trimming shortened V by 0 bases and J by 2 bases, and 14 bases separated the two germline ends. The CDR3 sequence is CASSQELWTRAYEQYF. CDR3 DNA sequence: TGCGCCAGCAGCCAAGAATTGTGGACACGAGCCTACGAGCAGTACTTC.

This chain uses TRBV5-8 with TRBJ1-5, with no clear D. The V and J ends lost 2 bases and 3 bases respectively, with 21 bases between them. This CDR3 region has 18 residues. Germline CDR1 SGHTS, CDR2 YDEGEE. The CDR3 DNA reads TGTGCCAGCAGCTTTCGGACGGACTCCCGGGGAGTCAATCAGCCCCAGCATTTT. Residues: CASSFRTDSRGVNQPQHF.

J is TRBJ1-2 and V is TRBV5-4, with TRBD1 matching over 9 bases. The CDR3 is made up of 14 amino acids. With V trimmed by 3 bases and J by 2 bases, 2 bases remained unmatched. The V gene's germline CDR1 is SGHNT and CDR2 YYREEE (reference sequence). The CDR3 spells CASSSGTGNYGYTF. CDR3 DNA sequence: TGTGCCAGCAGCTCCGGGACAGGGAACTATGGCTACACCTTC.

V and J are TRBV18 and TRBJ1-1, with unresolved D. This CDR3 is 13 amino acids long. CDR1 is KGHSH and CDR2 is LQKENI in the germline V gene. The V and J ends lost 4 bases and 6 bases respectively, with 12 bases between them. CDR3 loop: CASSLSQLSEAFF. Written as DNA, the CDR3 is TGTGCCAGCTCACTATCCCAGTTATCTGAAGCTTTCTTT.

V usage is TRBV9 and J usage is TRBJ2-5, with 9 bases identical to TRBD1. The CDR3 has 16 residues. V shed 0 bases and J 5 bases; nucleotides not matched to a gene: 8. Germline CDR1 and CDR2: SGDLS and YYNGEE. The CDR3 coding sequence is TGTGCCAGCAGCGTAGGGGGACAGGGTCTTAGGGAGACCCAGTACTTC. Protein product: CASSVGGQGLRETQYF.